A selection of T cell receptor beta chains follows, all from one sample in a study of blood T cell repertoires in COVID-19. Produced via immunoSEQ multiplex PCR; TCRdb's table is partial and in-frame only. The table shows about 340,000 clones, with about 83% occurring only once. Sequenced sample: peripheral blood. These receptors all stem from a man younger than 40 with active or convalescent COVID-19. Each CDR3 is given with its conserved first and last residue. The order of the fields is J gene, D gene, V gene, clone size, CDR3 protein, CDR3 DNA. The D gene is left open where the match is weak. Not every row has a clone size; where given, it reads once, few, many or a size class.

J gene: TRBJ1-1
D gene: -
V gene: TRBV2
clone size: -
CDR3 protein: CASSESRQVNSANTEAFF
CDR3 DNA: TGTGCCAGCAGTGAAAGTCGGCAGGTTAATTCGGCGAACACTGAAGCTTTCTTT

J gene: TRBJ2-3
D gene: TRBD1
V gene: TRBV5-8
clone size: -
CDR3 protein: CASSLNRGGFPSTDTQYF
CDR3 DNA: TGTGCCAGCAGCTTAAACAGGGGCGGGTTTCCTAGCACAGATACGCAGTATTTT

J gene: TRBJ2-2
D gene: -
V gene: TRBV6-4
clone size: -
CDR3 protein: CASSDSSTGELFF
CDR3 DNA: TGTGCCAGCAGTGACTCTAGCACCGGGGAGCTGTTTTTT

J gene: TRBJ2-5
D gene: TRBD1
V gene: TRBV6-5
clone size: -
CDR3 protein: CASSRRGLEETQYF
CDR3 DNA: TGTGCCAGCAGTCGCAGGGGGCTGGAGGAGACCCAGTACTTC

J gene: TRBJ1-4
D gene: TRBD1
V gene: TRBV15
clone size: few
CDR3 protein: CATSRTGLGEKLFF
CDR3 DNA: TGTGCCACCAGCAGGACAGGGCTCGGTGAAAAACTGTTTTTT

J gene: TRBJ2-2
D gene: TRBD2
V gene: TRBV4-2
clone size: few
CDR3 protein: CASSQEGPAGGTGELFF
CDR3 DNA: TGTGCCAGCAGCCAAGAAGGGCCAGCGGGGGGCACCGGGGAGCTGTTTTTT

J gene: TRBJ1-3
D gene: -
V gene: TRBV2
clone size: -
CDR3 protein: CASSVRHTIYF
CDR3 DNA: TGTGCCAGCAGCGTCAGGCACACCATATATTTT

J gene: TRBJ1-3
D gene: TRBD1
V gene: TRBV2
clone size: few
CDR3 protein: CASRSDRGSGNTIYF
CDR3 DNA: TGTGCCAGCAGATCCGACAGGGGATCCGGAAACACCATATATTTT

J gene: TRBJ1-1
D gene: -
V gene: TRBV19
clone size: -
CDR3 protein: CASVRGGTEAFF
CDR3 DNA: TGTGCCAGCGTCCGGGGGGGCACTGAAGCTTTCTTT

J gene: TRBJ1-2
D gene: -
V gene: TRBV28
clone size: -
CDR3 protein: CASSPVWQGNYGYTF
CDR3 DNA: TGTGCCAGCAGCCCGGTGTGGCAGGGGAACTATGGCTACACCTTC

J gene: TRBJ2-1
D gene: TRBD2
V gene: TRBV7-2
clone size: few
CDR3 protein: CASSLPSGGNEQFF
CDR3 DNA: TGTGCCAGCAGCTTGCCTAGCGGGGGAAATGAGCAGTTCTTC

J gene: TRBJ1-2
D gene: TRBD1
V gene: TRBV6-5
clone size: -
CDR3 protein: CASSYGGTGHYGYTF
CDR3 DNA: TGTGCCAGCAGTTACGGGGGGACAGGTCACTATGGCTACACCTTC

J gene: TRBJ2-3
D gene: TRBD2
V gene: TRBV3-1/TRBV3-2
clone size: -
CDR3 protein: CASKAAGTPWTDTQYF
CDR3 DNA: TGTGCCAGCAAGGCAGCGGGGACCCCCTGGACAGATACGCAGTATTTT

J gene: TRBJ1-1
D gene: -
V gene: TRBV30
clone size: -
CDR3 protein: CAWSERTVTEAFF
CDR3 DNA: TGTGCCTGGAGTGAACGGACAGTCACTGAAGCTTTCTTT

J gene: TRBJ1-2
D gene: -
V gene: TRBV7-2
clone size: -
CDR3 protein: CATGTDRFYGYTF
CDR3 DNA: TGTGCCACCGGAACGGACAGATTCTATGGCTACACCTTC

J gene: TRBJ1-4
D gene: -
V gene: TRBV4-1
clone size: -
CDR3 protein: CASSPLPPRAANEKLFF
CDR3 DNA: TGCGCCAGCAGCCCTTTGCCCCCACGAGCGGCTAATGAAAAACTGTTTTTT

J gene: TRBJ1-6
D gene: -
V gene: TRBV6-6
clone size: -
CDR3 protein: CASSASSGSPLHF
CDR3 DNA: TGTGCCAGCAGCGCCTCATCGGGGTCACCCCTCCACTTT

J gene: TRBJ2-7
D gene: TRBD1
V gene: TRBV6-5
clone size: -
CDR3 protein: CASSPTGGLGYEQYF
CDR3 DNA: TGTGCCAGCAGTCCTACAGGGGGACTGGGTTACGAGCAGTACTTC

J gene: TRBJ2-1
D gene: -
V gene: TRBV18
clone size: -
CDR3 protein: CASSPTGSEQFF
CDR3 DNA: TGTGCCAGCTCACCTACAGGAAGCGAGCAGTTCTTC

J gene: TRBJ1-5
D gene: -
V gene: TRBV19
clone size: -
CDR3 protein: CASSRSGADQPQHF
CDR3 DNA: TGTGCCAGTAGTCGCTCAGGGGCCGATCAGCCCCAGCATTTT

J gene: TRBJ2-7
D gene: -
V gene: TRBV15
clone size: -
CDR3 protein: CATSRDRGYEQYF
CDR3 DNA: TGTGCCACCAGCAGGGACCGGGGCTACGAGCAGTACTTC

J gene: TRBJ2-3
D gene: TRBD2
V gene: TRBV5-4
clone size: -
CDR3 protein: CASSLDSGNTDTQYF
CDR3 DNA: TGTGCCAGCAGCTTGGATAGCGGGAACACAGATACGCAGTATTTT

J gene: TRBJ2-3
D gene: -
V gene: TRBV7-3
clone size: -
CDR3 protein: CASSQSDTQYF
CDR3 DNA: TGTGCCAGCAGCCAGTCAGATACGCAGTATTTT

J gene: TRBJ2-1
D gene: -
V gene: TRBV30
clone size: few
CDR3 protein: CAWGLSPYNEQFF
CDR3 DNA: TGTGCCTGGGGACTATCTCCATACAATGAGCAGTTCTTC

J gene: TRBJ2-7
D gene: -
V gene: TRBV6-2/TRBV6-3
clone size: -
CDR3 protein: CASSLDRSSYEQYF
CDR3 DNA: TGTGCCAGCAGCCTGGACAGAAGCTCCTACGAGCAGTACTTC

J gene: TRBJ1-5
D gene: -
V gene: TRBV7-9
clone size: -
CDR3 protein: CASSLSGEQPQHF
CDR3 DNA: TGTGCCAGCAGCTTAAGCGGGGAACAGCCCCAGCATTTT

J gene: TRBJ2-5
D gene: -
V gene: TRBV9
clone size: -
CDR3 protein: CASSVGLVRETQYF
CDR3 DNA: TGTGCCAGCAGCGTAGGACTAGTCCGAGAGACCCAGTACTTC

J gene: TRBJ2-7
D gene: TRBD2
V gene: TRBV5-1
clone size: -
CDR3 protein: CASRGGFSDSYEQYF
CDR3 DNA: TGCGCCAGCAGGGGGGGGTTTAGCGACTCCTACGAGCAGTACTTC

J gene: TRBJ2-7
D gene: TRBD2
V gene: TRBV4-1
clone size: -
CDR3 protein: CASSLTGGGTYEQYF
CDR3 DNA: TGCGCCAGCAGCCTGACGGGAGGGGGAACCTACGAGCAGTACTTC

J gene: TRBJ2-1
D gene: -
V gene: TRBV11-2
clone size: -
CDR3 protein: CASSLEVSSYNEQFF
CDR3 DNA: TGTGCCAGCAGCTTAGAGGTCAGCTCCTACAATGAGCAGTTCTTC

J gene: TRBJ2-1
D gene: -
V gene: TRBV7-9
clone size: few
CDR3 protein: CASSRPLGGVPNNEQFF
CDR3 DNA: TGTGCCAGCAGCCGCCCCCTAGGTGGAGTCCCTAACAATGAGCAGTTCTTC

J gene: TRBJ2-3
D gene: -
V gene: TRBV7-6
clone size: -
CDR3 protein: CASSLARAGSTDTQYF
CDR3 DNA: TGTGCCAGCAGCTTAGCGCGTGCGGGGTCCACAGATACGCAGTATTTT

J gene: TRBJ2-7
D gene: -
V gene: TRBV13
clone size: -
CDR3 protein: CASSFSGVGEQYF
CDR3 DNA: TGTGCCAGCAGCTTCAGCGGCGTCGGAGAGCAGTACTTC

J gene: TRBJ1-6
D gene: TRBD1
V gene: TRBV19
clone size: -
CDR3 protein: CASSIGDRYNSPLHF
CDR3 DNA: TGTGCCAGTAGTATAGGGGACAGGTATAATTCACCCCTCCACTTT

J gene: TRBJ2-7
D gene: -
V gene: TRBV6-2/TRBV6-3
clone size: -
CDR3 protein: CASSYGETYEQYF
CDR3 DNA: TGTGCCAGCAGTTACGGGGAGACCTACGAGCAGTACTTC

J gene: TRBJ1-2
D gene: TRBD1
V gene: TRBV10-3
clone size: -
CDR3 protein: CAISESLIIRDRGYYGYTF
CDR3 DNA: TGTGCCATCAGTGAGTCACTCATCATCCGGGACAGGGGGTACTATGGCTACACCTTC

J gene: TRBJ2-4
D gene: -
V gene: TRBV4-3
clone size: -
CDR3 protein: CASSQEIRQRSVAKNIQYF
CDR3 DNA: TGCGCCAGCAGCCAAGAGATCAGACAAAGGTCCGTAGCCAAAAACATTCAGTACTTC

J gene: TRBJ2-7
D gene: -
V gene: TRBV30
clone size: -
CDR3 protein: CAWSPRGNHEQYF
CDR3 DNA: TGTGCCTGGAGTCCTAGGGGGAACCACGAGCAGTACTTC

J gene: TRBJ1-3
D gene: -
V gene: TRBV15
clone size: -
CDR3 protein: CATSRETPSSGNTIYF
CDR3 DNA: TGTGCCACCAGCAGGGAGACGCCTAGCTCTGGAAACACCATATATTTT

J gene: TRBJ2-7
D gene: TRBD2
V gene: TRBV11-1
clone size: -
CDR3 protein: CASSSRLASSGEQYF
CDR3 DNA: TGTGCCAGCAGCTCCCGACTAGCGAGTTCGGGCGAGCAGTACTTC

J gene: TRBJ2-1
D gene: TRBD1
V gene: TRBV7-6
clone size: -
CDR3 protein: CASSLRPGQGYVEQFF
CDR3 DNA: TGTGCCAGCAGTCTCAGACCGGGACAGGGGTATGTTGAGCAGTTCTTC